Presented here are 10 T cell receptor beta chains from one specimen sequenced in a study of blood T cells in healthy people across ages. Through a sample-barcoded 5' primer and a J-beta primer mix, a second PCR was run for roughly 6 to 11 cycles. TCRdb ran MiXCR on the 5' RACE reads and lists one entry per CDR3 protein. This sample has 550,000 to 650,000 distinct CDR3 sequences, with roughly 30% found just once. The sequenced sample was blood. The receptors derive from a woman older than 75 in good health.

This clonotype was counted many times. The chain joins TRBV4-1 to TRBJ2-7; TRBD1 matches at 9 bases. There are 15 residues in the CDR3. Germline loops: CDR1 MGHRA, CDR2 YSYEKL. J gave up 2 bases and V 8 bases, and 10 bases lay outside the gene matches. In DNA form, the CDR3 reads TGCGCCAGCGCCCCCGCCGGGACAGGGCCCTACGAGCAGTACTTC. This codes for CASAPAGTGPYEQYF.

V is TRBV2 and J is TRBJ2-1, with D unclear. The J call may be wrong; the DNA end is better matched by TRBJ2-7. CDR1 is SNHLY and CDR2 is FYNNEI in the germline V gene. The CDR3 spans 14 residues. The chain's CDR3 is CASSEAPSYNEQYF. The CDR3 nucleotides are TGTGCCAGCAGTGAAGCGCCCTCCTACAATGAGCAGTACTTC.

The chain joins TRBV7-9 to TRBJ2-3, with 7 positions matching TRBD1. Germline lookup yields CDR1 SEHNR and CDR2 FQNEAQ (reference sequence). The length of the CDR3 is 13 residues. The ends lost 6 bases at V and 3 bases at J; junction bases unmatched: 3. The CDR3 spells CASRRGLTDTQYF. CDR3 nucleotide sequence: TGTGCCAGCAGAAGGGGGCTGACAGATACGCAGTATTTT.

V is TRBV20-1 and J is TRBJ2-7; D not certain. Germline V gene lookup returns CDR1 DFQATT and CDR2 SNEGSKA (reference sequence). The CDR3 contains 16 residues. The V end lost 0 bases, the J end lost 1 base, and 16 bases lay between the germline ends. The CDR3 region has the DNA TGCAGTGCTAGAGATCCGTCGGTTGGTTCTTCCTACGAGCAGTACTTC. Translation gives CSARDPSVGSSYEQYF.

The chain combines TRBV21-1 with TRBJ1-5; the table's TRBD1 call for D was not verified on the DNA. TRBV21-1 is noted as a pseudogene. CDR3 length equals 17 residues. CDR3 in DNA: TGTGCCAGCAGCCCTAAGGGGACAGGGTGGGGGTGGCAGCCCCAGCATTTT. This codes for CASSPKGTGWGWQPQHF.

To note about this clonotype: Possible read error: a much larger clone is one base away. The chain has TRBV5-1 and TRBJ2-5, with D perhaps being TRBD1 or TRBD2 (5 bases each). V was shortened by 6 bases and J by 11 bases, with 26 bases between the two germline ends. Looked up from germline, CDR1 is SGHRS and CDR2 is YFSETQ. There are 15 residues in the CDR3. CDR3 amino acids: CASTLERGRYNEQYF. The CDR3 bases are TGCGCCAGCACCCTGGAGAGGGGCCGTTACAATGAGCAGTACTTC.

This clonotype was seen at least ten times. The chain recombines TRBV18 with TRBJ2-4; 9 bases line up with TRBD1. In germline, CDR1 is KGHSH, CDR2 LQKENI. The CDR3 is 15 residues long. The ends lost 3 bases at V and 6 bases at J; junction bases unmatched: 6. DNA for the CDR3: TGTGCCAGCTCACCCCGGACAGGGGCGGTAAACATTCAGTACTTC. It codes for CASSPRTGAVNIQYF.

Only a few counts were recorded for this clonotype. The chain employs TRBV9 and TRBJ2-7; D remains ambiguous. This CDR3 is 12 amino acids long. CDR1 is SGDLS, CDR2 YYNGEE, per germline. Trimming shortened V by 5 bases and J by 7 bases, and 13 bases separated the two germline ends. In nucleotides, the CDR3 is TGTGCCAGCAGTGTTGGAAGGCATGAGCAGTACTTC. Protein sequence: CASSVGRHEQYF.

Turning to this clonotype: This could be a read error, since a much larger clone is one nucleotide away. As DNA, the CDR3 is TGTGCCAGCAGTCCCAAAACGTTACAGGGTAGCACAGATACGCAGTATTTT. Its protein is CASSPKTLQGSTDTQYF. The chain links TRBV6-1 to TRBJ2-3; maybe TRBD1 (6 bases). CDR3 length equals 17 residues. Germline V gene data show CDR1 as MNHNS and CDR2 as SASEGT. Trimming shortened V by 5 bases and J by 0 bases, and 18 bases separated the two germline ends.

This clonotype was seen repeatedly, ten times or more. This rearrangement joins TRBV7-9 to TRBJ1-2, with D tentatively TRBD1 (5 bases). From germline, CDR1 is SEHNR and CDR2 FQNEAQ (reference sequence). V was pared by 1 base and J by 3 bases, with 12 bases between. The length of the CDR3 is 15 residues. The CDR3 spells CASSLDVRTHYGYTF. For the CDR3, the DNA is TGTGCCAGCAGCTTAGATGTTCGGACACACTATGGCTACACCTTC.